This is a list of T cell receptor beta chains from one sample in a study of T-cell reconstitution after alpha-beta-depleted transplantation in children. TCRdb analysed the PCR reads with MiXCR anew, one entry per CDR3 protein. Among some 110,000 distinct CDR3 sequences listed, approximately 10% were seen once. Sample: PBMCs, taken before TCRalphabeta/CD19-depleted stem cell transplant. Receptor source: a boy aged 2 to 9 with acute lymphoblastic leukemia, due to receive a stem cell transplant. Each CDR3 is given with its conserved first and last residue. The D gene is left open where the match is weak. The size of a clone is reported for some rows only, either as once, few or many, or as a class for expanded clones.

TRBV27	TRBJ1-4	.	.	TGTGCCAGCAGTCCCCACCGGACAGTGTTCAATGAAAAACTGTTTTTT	CASSPHRTVFNEKLFF
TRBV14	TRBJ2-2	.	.	TGTGCCAGCAGCCAAGTCGGATCCAACACCGGGGAGCTGTTTTTT	CASSQVGSNTGELFF
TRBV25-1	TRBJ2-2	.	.	TGTGCCAGCAGTGAAAATCGCAACACCGGGGAGCTGTTTTTT	CASSENRNTGELFF
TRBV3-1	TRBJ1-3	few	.	TGTGCCAGCAGCCATGGTTCGCTCGGGTGGAGAGGAAACACCATATATTTT	CASSHGSLGWRGNTIYF
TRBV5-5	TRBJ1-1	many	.	TGTGCCAGCAGCTTGGCGGGGGTCACTGAAGCTTTCTTT	CASSLAGVTEAFF
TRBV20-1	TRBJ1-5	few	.	TGCAGTCCTTTGGGGCCGGGGAATCAGCCCCAGCATTTT	CSPLGPGNQPQHF
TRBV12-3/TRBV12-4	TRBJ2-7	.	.	TGTGCCAGCAGTCCCCCGGTGTCAGGGGTCCCCTACGAGCAGTACTTC	CASSPPVSGVPYEQYF
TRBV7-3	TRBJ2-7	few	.	TGTGCCAGCAGCTTAACGGGACCAACGAGCTCCTACGAGCAGTACTTC	CASSLTGPTSSYEQYF
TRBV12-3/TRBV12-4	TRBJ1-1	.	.	TGTGCCAGCAGTTTCCGAGTGGGGGGTCACACTGAAGCTTTCTTT	CASSFRVGGHTEAFF
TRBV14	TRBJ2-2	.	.	TGTGCCAGCAGGGGGATTTCGAACACCGGGGAGCTGTTTTTT	CASRGISNTGELFF
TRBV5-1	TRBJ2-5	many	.	TGCGCCAGCAGCCCGGAAGGAGAGACCCAGTACTTC	CASSPEGETQYF
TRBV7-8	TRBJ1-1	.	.	TGTGCCAGCAGCCCTCAGACAGCCATGAACACTGAAGCTTTCTTT	CASSPQTAMNTEAFF
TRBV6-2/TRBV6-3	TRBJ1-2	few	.	TGTGCCAGCAGTCTCCCTTTGGATAGACAGAGAAACTATGGCTACACCTTC	CASSLPLDRQRNYGYTF
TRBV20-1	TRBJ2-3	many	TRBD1	TGCAGTGCTAGAGCGAACAGGGGGTCGAAATTGACAGATACGCAGTATTTT	CSARANRGSKLTDTQYF
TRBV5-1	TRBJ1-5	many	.	TGCGCCAGCAGCCCAGACAGTAGCAATCAGCCCCAGCATTTT	CASSPDSSNQPQHF
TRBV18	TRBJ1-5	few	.	TGTGCCAGCTCACCCGGTTCCAAGGAGCCCCAGCATTTT	CASSPGSKEPQHF
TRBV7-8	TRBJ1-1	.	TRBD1	TGTGCCAGCAGCTCTCCCCCCCTCCGGGACAGTAGGACTGAAGCTTTCTTT	CASSSPPLRDSRTEAFF
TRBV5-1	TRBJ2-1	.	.	TGCGCCAGCAGCTTGGTTTCGCAGAGCTCCTACAATGAGCAGTTCTTC	CASSLVSQSSYNEQFF
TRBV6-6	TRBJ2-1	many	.	TGTGCCAGCAGCCGGAAGGACAATGAGCAGTTCTTC	CASSRKDNEQFF
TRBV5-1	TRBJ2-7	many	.	TGCGCCAGCAGCTTGTTGGGGGATTTTCTCTACGAGCAGTACTTC	CASSLLGDFLYEQYF
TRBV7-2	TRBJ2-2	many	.	TGTGCCAGCAGCTTAGTGAGGACGACCGGGGAGCTGTTTTTT	CASSLVRTTGELFF
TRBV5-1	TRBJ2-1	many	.	TGCGCCAGCAGCTGGGCGGGGATTCAGTCCTACAATGAGCAGTTCTTC	CASSWAGIQSYNEQFF
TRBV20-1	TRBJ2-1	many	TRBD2	TGCGGACCCTTAGGGACTAGAAGCAATGAGCAGTTCTTC	CGPLGTRSNEQFF
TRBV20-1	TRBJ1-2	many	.	TGCAGTGCTAGTCATACACCAACTAATGGCTACACCTTC	CSASHTPTNGYTF
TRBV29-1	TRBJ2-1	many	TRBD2	TGCAGCGTTGGGGGGAGAGCGGGAGGAACAACTGAGCAGTTCTTC	CSVGGRAGGTTEQFF
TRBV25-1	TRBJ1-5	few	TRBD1	TGTGCCAGCAGTGAAGGGACAGGGCATCAGCCCCAGCATTTT	CASSEGTGHQPQHF
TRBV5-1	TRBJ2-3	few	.	TGCGCCAGCAGCGACAGCGGAGATACGCAGTATTTT	CASSDSGDTQYF